The clone carrying this T cell receptor beta chain was detected a few times. The sample comes from a study of blood T cells in healthy people across ages. This CDR3 has 14 amino acids. The germline CDR1 and CDR2 sequences are SGHTA and FQGNSA. Trimming removed 3 bases from V and 9 bases from J, with 15 bases in between. Alongside a J-beta primer mix, a sample-barcoded 5' primer served in a second PCR lasting about 6 to 12 cycles. TCRdb ran MiXCR on the 5' RACE reads and lists one entry per CDR3 protein. This table has over a million distinct CDR3 sequences, around 45% appearing once. Sample: blood. This clonotype originated in a woman aged 60-75 years in good health. The V gene is TRBV7-2, the J gene TRBJ2-4; D ambiguous. The CDR3 region has the DNA TGTGCCAGCAGCTTCGCAGAGATTTCCGGCATTCAGTACTTC. It codes for CASSFAEISGIQYF.